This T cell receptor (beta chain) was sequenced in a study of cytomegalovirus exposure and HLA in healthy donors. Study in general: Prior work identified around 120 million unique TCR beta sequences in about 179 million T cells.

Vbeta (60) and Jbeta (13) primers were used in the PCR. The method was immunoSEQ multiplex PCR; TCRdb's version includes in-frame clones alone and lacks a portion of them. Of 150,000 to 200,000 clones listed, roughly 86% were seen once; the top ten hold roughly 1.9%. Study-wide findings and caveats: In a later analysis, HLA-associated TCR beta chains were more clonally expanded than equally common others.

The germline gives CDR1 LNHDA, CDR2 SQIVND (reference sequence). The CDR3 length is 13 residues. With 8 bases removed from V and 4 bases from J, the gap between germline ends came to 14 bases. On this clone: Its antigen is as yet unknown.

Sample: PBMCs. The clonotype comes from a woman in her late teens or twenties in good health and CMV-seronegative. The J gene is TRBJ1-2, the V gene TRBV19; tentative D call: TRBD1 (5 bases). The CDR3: CASRENRIYGYTF. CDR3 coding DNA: TGTGCCAGTCGCGAGAACAGGATCTATGGCTACACCTTC.